Described below is a single T cell receptor (beta chain) sequence and its context. These data belong to a study of blood T cell repertoires in COVID-19. The wider study: Some COVID-19 samples were acute and others convalescent; all came from the United States, Italy and Spain. PBMCs, B-cell-depleted T cells, or T cells provided the cDNA or gDNA that made up the material.

V lost 2 bases to trimming and J lost 2 bases; unmatched junction nucleotides: 5. CDR1 and CDR2 (germline): LNHDA, SQIVND (reference sequence). The CDR3 sequence is 16 residues long. As originally analysed: Researchers report that nucleated cell counts were estimated from reference gene primer amplification. The repertoire was sequenced with immunoSEQ multiplex PCR; TCRdb's copy has only in-frame clones and lacks some. V, J and clone size reflect that table, while D and trimming were determined from the DNA. In the table there are around 79,000 clones, around 83% of which are singletons. The genes are TRBV19 and TRBJ2-2, with 7 nucleotides matching TRBD1. The sequenced material came from peripheral blood. This TCR came from a woman aged 60-75 years with acute or convalescent COVID-19. The CDR3 region has the DNA TGTGCCAGTAGTATAAACGGACAGGCTAACACCGGGGAGCTGTTTTTT. It specifies CASSINGQANTGELFF.